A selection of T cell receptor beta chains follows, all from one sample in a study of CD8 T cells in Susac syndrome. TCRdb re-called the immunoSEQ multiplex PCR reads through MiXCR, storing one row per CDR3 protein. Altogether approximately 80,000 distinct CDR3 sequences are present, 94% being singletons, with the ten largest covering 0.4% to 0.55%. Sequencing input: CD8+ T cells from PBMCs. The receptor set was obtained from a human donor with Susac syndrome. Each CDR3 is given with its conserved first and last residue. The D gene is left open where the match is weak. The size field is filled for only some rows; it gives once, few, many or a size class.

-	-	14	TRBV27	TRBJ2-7	CASSWTGSSYEQYF	TGTGCCAGCAGTTGGACGGGGAGCTCCTACGAGCAGTACTTC
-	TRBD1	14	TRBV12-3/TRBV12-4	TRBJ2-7	CASSPPGQGDEQYF	TGTGCCAGCAGTCCCCCGGGACAGGGAGACGAGCAGTACTTC
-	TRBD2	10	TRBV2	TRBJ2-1	CASGGEGKFF	TGTGCCTCCGGGGGGGAGGGAAAGTTCTTC
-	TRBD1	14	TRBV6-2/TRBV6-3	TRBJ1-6	CASSQGTGNSPLHF	TGTGCCAGCAGTCAAGGGACAGGGAATTCACCCCTCCACTTT
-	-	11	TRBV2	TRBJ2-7	CATVSGYEQYF	TGTGCCACCGTGTCGGGCTACGAGCAGTACTTC
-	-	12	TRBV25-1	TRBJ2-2	CASSEVTGELFF	TGTGCCAGCAGTGAAGTTACCGGGGAGCTGTTTTTT
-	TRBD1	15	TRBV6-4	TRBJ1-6	CANYRDRVYNSPLHF	TGTGCCAACTACCGGGACAGGGTGTATAATTCACCCCTCCACTTT
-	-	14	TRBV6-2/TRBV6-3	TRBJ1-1	CASSWRGGNDEAFF	TGTGCCAGCAGTTGGCGGGGCGGTAACGATGAAGCTTTCTTT
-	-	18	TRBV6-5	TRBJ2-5	CASSYDWDTPSYQETQYF	TGTGCCAGCAGTTACGACTGGGACACCCCCTCGTACCAAGAGACCCAGTACTTC
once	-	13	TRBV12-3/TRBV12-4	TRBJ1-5	CASSSGKNQPQHF	TGTGCCAGCAGTTCAGGGAAGAATCAGCCCCAGCATTTT
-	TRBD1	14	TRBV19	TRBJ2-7	CASSIEGGVYEQYF	TGTGCCAGTAGTATCGAAGGGGGCGTCTACGAGCAGTACTTC
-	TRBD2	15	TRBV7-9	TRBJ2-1	CASSLVGGERNEQFF	TGTGCCAGCAGCTTAGTCGGGGGGGAGAGGAATGAGCAGTTCTTC
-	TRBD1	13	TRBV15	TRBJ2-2	CATSTGIGGELFF	TGTGCCACCTCGACAGGGATAGGCGGGGAGCTGTTTTTT
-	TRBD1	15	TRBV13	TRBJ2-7	CASSSGQGGSYEQYF	TGTGCCAGCAGCTCCGGACAGGGGGGCTCCTACGAGCAGTACTTC
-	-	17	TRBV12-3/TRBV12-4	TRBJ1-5	CASSLRGRQVSNQPQHF	TGTGCCAGCAGTTTAAGGGGCCGACAGGTAAGCAATCAGCCCCAGCATTTT
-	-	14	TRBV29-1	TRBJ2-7	CSVEDRGDSYEQYF	TGCAGCGTTGAAGATAGGGGAGACTCCTACGAGCAGTACTTC
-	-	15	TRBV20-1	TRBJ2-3	CSASLGKRPGDTQYF	TGCAGTGCTAGTTTGGGGAAGAGGCCGGGAGATACGCAGTATTTT
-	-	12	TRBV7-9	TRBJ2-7	CASSEPGPEQYF	TGTGCCAGCAGCGAACCGGGACCCGAGCAGTACTTC
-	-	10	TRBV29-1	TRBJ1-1	CSASDTEAFF	TGCAGCGCTTCGGACACTGAAGCTTTCTTT
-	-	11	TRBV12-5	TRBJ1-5	CASGWGQPQHF	TGTGCTAGTGGTTGGGGGCAGCCCCAGCATTTT
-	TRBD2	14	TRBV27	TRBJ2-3	CASSSGGDLDTQYF	TGTGCCAGCAGTAGCGGGGGAGATCTAGATACGCAGTATTTT
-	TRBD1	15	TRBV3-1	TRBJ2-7	CASSQLRQGPYEQYF	TGTGCCAGCAGCCAACTGAGACAGGGCCCCTACGAGCAGTACTTC